This T cell receptor beta chain was profiled in a study of regulatory T cells in long-lasting Graves disease. Arm-PCR of CDR3 regions and iRepertoire HTBI primers were the basis on which TCR beta libraries were built. One entry per CDR3 protein, called by TCRdb with MiXCR from the multiplex PCR reads. In the table there are under 300,000 distinct CDR3 sequences, roughly 21% of which are singletons. Documented time point: newly diagnosed GD, antithyroid drugs for less than 3 months. PBMC-extracted RNA yielded the TCR library. From germline, CDR1 is SGHNT and CDR2 YYREEE (reference sequence). The V segment lost 4 bases and the J segment 6 bases; nucleotides outside the gene matches: 15. This CDR3 contains 19 residues.

The source of this sequence is a female donor with Graves disease. This sequence joins TRBV5-4 and TRBJ2-3; 15 nucleotides match TRBD2. The sequences come from peripheral blood mononuclear cells (PBMCs), collected at new diagnosis, from a patient treated with antithyroid drugs. The CDR3 DNA is TGTGCCAGCAGCCGGGGACTAGCGGGAGGATCAGGTTCTTTGGATACGCAGTATTTT. Protein sequence: CASSRGLAGGSGSLDTQYF.